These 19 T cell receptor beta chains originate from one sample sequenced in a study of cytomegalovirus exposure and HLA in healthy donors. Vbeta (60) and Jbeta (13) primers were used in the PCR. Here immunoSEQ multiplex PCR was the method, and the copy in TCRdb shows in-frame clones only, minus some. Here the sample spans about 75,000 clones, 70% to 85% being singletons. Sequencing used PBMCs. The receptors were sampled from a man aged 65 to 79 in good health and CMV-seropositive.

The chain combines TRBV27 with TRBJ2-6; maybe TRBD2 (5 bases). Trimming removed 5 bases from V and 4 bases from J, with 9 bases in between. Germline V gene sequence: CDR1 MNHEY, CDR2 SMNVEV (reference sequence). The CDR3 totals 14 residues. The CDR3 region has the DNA TGTGCCAGCAGTCCTAGGAGGGGGGCCAACGTCCTGACTTTC. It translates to CASSPRRGANVLTF.

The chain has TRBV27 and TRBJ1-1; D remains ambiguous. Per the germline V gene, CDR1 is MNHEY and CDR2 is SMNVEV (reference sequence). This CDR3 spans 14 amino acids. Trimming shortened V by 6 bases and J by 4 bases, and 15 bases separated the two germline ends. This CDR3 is CASSPTAPGTEAFF. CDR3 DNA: TGTGCCAGCAGCCCCACAGCTCCCGGCACTGAAGCTTTCTTT.

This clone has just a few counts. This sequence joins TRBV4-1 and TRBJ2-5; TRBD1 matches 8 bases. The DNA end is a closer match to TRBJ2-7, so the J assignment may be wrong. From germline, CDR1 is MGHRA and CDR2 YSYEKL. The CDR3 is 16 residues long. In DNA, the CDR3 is TGCGCCAGCAGCCATAGGACAGGGCTAGCATGGTACGAGCAGTACTTC. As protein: CASSHRTGLAWYEQYF.

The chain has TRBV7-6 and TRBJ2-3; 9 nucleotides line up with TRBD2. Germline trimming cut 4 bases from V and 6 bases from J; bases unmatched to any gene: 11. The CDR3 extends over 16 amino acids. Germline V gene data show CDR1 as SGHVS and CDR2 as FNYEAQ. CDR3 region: CASSSLAGSSSDTQYF. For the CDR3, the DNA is TGTGCCAGCAGCTCCCTAGCGGGGAGTTCGTCGGATACGCAGTATTTT.

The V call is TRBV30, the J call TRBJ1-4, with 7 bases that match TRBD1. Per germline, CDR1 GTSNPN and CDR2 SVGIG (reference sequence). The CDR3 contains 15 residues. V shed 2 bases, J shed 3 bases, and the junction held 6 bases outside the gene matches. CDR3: CAWSTPGTANEKLFF. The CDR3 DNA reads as TGTGCCTGGAGTACCCCGGGGACAGCTAATGAAAAACTGTTTTTT.

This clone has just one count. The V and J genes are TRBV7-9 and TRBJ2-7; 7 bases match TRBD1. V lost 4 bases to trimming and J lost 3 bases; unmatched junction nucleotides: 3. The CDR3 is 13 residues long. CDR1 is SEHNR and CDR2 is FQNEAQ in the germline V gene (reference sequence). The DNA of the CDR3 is TGTGCCAGCAGCTCCCGGGACAGCTACGAGCAGTACTTC. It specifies CASSSRDSYEQYF. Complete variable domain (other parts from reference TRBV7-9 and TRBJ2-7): DTGVSQNPRHKITKRGQNVTFRCDPISEHNRLYWYRQTLGQGPEFLTYFQNEAQLEKSRLLSDRFSAERPKGSFSTLEIQRTEQGDSAMYLCASSSRDSYEQYFGPGTRLTVT.

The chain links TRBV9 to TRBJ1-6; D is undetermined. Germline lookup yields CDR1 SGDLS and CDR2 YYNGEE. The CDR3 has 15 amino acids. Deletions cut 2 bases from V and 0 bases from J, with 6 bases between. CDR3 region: CASSVMSSYNSPLHF. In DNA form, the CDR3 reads TGTGCCAGCAGCGTTATGAGCTCCTATAATTCACCCCTCCACTTT.

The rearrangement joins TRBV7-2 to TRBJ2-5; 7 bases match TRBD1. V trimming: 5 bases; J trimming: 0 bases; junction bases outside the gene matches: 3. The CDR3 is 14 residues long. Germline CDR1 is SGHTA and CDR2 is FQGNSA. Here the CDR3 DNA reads TGTGCCAGCAGCATGGGACAGCACCAAGAGACCCAGTACTTC. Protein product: CASSMGQHQETQYF.

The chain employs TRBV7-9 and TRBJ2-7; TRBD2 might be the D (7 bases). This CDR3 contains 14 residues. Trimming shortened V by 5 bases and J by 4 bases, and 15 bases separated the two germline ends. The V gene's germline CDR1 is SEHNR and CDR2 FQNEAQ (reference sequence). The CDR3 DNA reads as TGTGCCAGCAGCCAAAACGGGGGGCCTTACGAGCAGTACTTC. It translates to CASSQNGGPYEQYF.

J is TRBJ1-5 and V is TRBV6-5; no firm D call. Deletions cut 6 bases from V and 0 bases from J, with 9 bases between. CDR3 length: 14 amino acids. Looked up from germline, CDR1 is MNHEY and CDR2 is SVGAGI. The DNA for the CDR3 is TGTGCCAGCAGGACCGGGAATAGCAATCAGCCCCAGCATTTT. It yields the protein CASRTGNSNQPQHF.

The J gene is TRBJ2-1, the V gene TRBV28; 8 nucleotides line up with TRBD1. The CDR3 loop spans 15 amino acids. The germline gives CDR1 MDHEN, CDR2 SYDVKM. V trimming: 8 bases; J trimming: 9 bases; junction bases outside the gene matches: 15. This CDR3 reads CASQGARQGVGEQFF. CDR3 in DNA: TGTGCCAGCCAGGGGGCCAGGCAGGGGGTAGGTGAGCAGTTCTTC.

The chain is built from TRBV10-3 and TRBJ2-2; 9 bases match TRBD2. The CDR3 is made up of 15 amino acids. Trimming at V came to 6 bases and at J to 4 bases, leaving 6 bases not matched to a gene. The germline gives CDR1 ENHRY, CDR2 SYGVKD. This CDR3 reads CAIRVAGEATGELFF. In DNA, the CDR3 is TGTGCCATCAGGGTAGCGGGAGAGGCCACCGGGGAGCTGTTTTTT.

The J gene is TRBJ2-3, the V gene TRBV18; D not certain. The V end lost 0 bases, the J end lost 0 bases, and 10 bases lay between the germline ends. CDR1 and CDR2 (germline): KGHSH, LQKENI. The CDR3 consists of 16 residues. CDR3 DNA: TGTGCCAGCTCACCACCAAAACCCAGGAGCACAGATACGCAGTATTTT. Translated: CASSPPKPRSTDTQYF.

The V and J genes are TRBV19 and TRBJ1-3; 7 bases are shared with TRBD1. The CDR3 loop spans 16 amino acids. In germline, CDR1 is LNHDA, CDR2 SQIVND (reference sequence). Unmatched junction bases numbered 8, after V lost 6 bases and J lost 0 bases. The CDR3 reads CASSPGQYPSGNTIYF. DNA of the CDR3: TGTGCCAGTAGCCCGGGACAGTACCCCTCTGGAAACACCATATATTTT. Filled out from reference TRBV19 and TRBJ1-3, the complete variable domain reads DGGITQSPKYLFRKEGQNVTLSCEQNLNHDAMYWYRQDPGQGLRLIYYSQIVNDFQKGDIAEGYSVSREKKESFPLTVTSAQKNPTAFYLCASSPGQYPSGNTIYFGEGSWLTVV.

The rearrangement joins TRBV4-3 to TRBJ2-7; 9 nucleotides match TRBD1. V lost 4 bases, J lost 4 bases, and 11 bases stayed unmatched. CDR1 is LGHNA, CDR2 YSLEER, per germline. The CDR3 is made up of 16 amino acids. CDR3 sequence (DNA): TGCGCCAGCAGCCTGGCCCCGGACAGGGGCCCTTACGAGCAGTACTTC. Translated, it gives CASSLAPDRGPYEQYF.

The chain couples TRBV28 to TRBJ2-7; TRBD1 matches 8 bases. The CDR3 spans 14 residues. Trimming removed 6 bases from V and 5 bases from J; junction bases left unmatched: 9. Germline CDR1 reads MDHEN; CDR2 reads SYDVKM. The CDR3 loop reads CASRPQDRAHEQYF. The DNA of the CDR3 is TGTGCCAGCAGGCCCCAGGACAGGGCCCACGAGCAGTACTTC.

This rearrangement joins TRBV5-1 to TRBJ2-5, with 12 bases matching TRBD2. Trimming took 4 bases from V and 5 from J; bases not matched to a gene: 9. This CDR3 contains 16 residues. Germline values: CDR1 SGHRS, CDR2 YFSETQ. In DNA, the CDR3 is TGCGCCAGCAGCACCCGGACTAGCGGGATGTGGGAGACCCAGTACTTC. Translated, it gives CASSTRTSGMWETQYF.

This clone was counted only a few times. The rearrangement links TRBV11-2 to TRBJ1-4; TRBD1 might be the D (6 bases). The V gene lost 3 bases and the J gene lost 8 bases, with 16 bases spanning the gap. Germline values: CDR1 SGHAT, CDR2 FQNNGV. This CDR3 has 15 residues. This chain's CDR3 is CASSFSWAGAEKLFF. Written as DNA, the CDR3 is TGTGCCAGCAGCTTTTCCTGGGCAGGGGCCGAAAAACTGTTTTTT.

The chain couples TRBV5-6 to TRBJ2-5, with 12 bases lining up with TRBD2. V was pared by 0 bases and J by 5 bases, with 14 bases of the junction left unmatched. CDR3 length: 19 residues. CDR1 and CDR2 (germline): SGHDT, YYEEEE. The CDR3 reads CASSLVPVTSGSLGETQYF. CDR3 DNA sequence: TGTGCCAGCAGCTTGGTACCCGTGACTAGCGGGAGTCTTGGGGAGACCCAGTACTTC.